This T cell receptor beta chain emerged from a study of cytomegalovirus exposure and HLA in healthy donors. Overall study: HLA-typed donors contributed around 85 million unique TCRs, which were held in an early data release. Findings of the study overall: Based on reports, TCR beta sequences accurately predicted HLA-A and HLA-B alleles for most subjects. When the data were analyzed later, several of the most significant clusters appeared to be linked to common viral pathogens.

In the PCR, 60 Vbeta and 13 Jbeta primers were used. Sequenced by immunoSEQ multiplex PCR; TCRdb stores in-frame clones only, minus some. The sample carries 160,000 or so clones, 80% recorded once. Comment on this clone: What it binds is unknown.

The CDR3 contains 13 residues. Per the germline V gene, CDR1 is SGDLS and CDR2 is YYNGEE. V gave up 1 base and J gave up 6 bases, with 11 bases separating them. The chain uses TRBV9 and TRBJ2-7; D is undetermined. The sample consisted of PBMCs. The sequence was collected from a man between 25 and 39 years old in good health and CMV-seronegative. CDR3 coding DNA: TGTGCCAGCAGCGTACGGAGAGGCAGCGAGCAGTACTTC. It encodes CASSVRRGSEQYF.